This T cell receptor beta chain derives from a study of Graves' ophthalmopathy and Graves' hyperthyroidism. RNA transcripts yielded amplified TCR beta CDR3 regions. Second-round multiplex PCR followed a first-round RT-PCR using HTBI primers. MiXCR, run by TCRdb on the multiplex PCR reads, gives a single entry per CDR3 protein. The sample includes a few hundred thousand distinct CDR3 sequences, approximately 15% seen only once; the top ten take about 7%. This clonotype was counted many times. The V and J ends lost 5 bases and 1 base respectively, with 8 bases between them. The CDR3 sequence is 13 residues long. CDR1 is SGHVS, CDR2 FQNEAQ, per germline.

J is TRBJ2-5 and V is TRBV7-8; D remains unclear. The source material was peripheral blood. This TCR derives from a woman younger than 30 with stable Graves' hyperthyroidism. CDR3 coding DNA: TGTGCCAGCAGCCCCCGGATCCAAGAGACCCAGTACTTC. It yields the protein CASSPRIQETQYF.